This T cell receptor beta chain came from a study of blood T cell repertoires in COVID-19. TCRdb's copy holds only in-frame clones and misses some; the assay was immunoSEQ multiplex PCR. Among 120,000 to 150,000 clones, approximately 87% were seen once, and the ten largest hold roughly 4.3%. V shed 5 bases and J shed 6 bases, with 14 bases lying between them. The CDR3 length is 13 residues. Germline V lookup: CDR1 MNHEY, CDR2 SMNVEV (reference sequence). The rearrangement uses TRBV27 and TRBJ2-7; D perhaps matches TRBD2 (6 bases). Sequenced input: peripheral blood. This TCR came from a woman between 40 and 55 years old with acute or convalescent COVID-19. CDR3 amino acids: CASSGGGRSEQYF. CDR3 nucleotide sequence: TGTGCCAGCAGTGGCGGAGGGCGAAGCGAGCAGTACTTC.